The clone carrying this T cell receptor beta chain was seen only a few times. Its antigen remains unidentified. This sequence may be a read error, since a much larger clone differs from it by one base. Bulk tumor genomic DNA, 500 to 750 ng per sample, was used as template. Several spatially distant biopsies were obtained per primary tumor intraoperatively. The study cohort was described as untreated, and its members had newly diagnosed non-small cell lung cancer. They went on to have curative surgery. This record comes from a study of immune heterogeneity within non-small cell lung tumors. With 32 V and 13 J primers, multiplex PCR amplified the TCR beta CDR3. In TCRdb, the multiplex PCR reads were re-called with MiXCR into one record per CDR3 protein. This repertoire shows 4,600 or so distinct CDR3 sequences, 35% to 45% found once; its top ten account for around 32%. Regarding the study as a whole: Local T-cell clonality was recorded as moderately but significantly correlated with local tumor mutational burden, with R about 0.35. Site-unique high-frequency clones occurred alongside identical dominant CDR3 beta clonotypes that recurred across tumor sites within a patient.

The sample was lung tumor tissue. The clonotype was recovered from a woman between 50 and 59 years old with non-small cell lung cancer.

The CDR3 region is CASSLSENSPLRF. The CDR3, as DNA: TGCGCCAGCAGCTTGTCGGAGAATTCACCCCTCCGCTTT. This chain links TRBV5-1 with TRBJ1-6; D remains unclear. CDR1 and CDR2 (germline): SGHRS, YFSETQ. The CDR3 length is 13 residues.